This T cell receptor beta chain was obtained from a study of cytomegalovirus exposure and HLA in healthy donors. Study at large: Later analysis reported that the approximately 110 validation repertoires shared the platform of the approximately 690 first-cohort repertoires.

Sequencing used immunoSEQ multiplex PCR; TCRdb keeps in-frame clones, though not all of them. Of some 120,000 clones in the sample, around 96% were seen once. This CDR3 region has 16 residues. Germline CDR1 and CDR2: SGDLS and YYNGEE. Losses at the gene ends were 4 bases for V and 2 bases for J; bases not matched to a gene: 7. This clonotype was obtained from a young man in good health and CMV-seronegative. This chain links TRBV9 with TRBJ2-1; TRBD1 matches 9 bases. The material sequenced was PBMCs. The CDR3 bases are TGTGCCAGCAGCTTTAGGGACAGGGTCCCCTACAATGAGCAGTTCTTC. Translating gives CASSFRDRVPYNEQFF.